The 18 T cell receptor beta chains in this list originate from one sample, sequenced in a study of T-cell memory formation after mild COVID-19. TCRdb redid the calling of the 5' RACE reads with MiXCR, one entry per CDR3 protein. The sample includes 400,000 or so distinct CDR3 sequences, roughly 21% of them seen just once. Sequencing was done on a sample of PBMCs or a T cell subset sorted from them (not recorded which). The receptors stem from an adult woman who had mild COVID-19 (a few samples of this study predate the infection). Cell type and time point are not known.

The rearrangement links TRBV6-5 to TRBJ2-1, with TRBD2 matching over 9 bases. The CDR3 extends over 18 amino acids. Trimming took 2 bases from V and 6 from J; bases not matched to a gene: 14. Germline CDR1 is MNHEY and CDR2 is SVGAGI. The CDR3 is CASSYKPRGRGGINEQFF. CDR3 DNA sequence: TGTGCCAGCAGTTACAAACCTAGAGGGCGGGGGGGCATCAATGAGCAGTTCTTC.

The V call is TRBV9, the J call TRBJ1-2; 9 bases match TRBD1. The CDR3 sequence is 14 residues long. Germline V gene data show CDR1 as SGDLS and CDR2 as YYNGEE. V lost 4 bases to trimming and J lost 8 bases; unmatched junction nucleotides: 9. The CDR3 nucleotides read TGTGCCAGCAGCCCCATACAGGGGGCGGGAGGCTACACCTTC. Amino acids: CASSPIQGAGGYTF.

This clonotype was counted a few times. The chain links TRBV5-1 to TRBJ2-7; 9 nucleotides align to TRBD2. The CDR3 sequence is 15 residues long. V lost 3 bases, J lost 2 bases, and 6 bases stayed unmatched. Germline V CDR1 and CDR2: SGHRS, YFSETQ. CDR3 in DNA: TGCGCCAGCAGCTCCGCTAGCGGGGCCACCTACGAGCAGTACTTC. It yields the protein CASSSASGATYEQYF. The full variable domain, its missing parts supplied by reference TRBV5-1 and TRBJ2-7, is KAGVTQTPRYLIKTRGQQVTLSCSPISGHRSVSWYQQTPGQGLQFLFEYFSETQRNKGNFPGRFSGRQFSNSRSEMNVSTLELGDSALYLCASSSASGATYEQYFGPGTRLTVT.

The CDR3 protein is CATSDPRTILEQFF. The CDR3 nucleotides read TGTGCCACCAGTGACCCTAGGACCATTCTTGAGCAGTTCTTC. This chain uses TRBV24-1 with TRBJ2-1, with D uncertain. V was trimmed by 4 bases and J by 9 bases, leaving 15 bases between them. Germline-derived CDR1 and CDR2 are KGHDR and SFDVKD. The CDR3 extends over 14 amino acids.

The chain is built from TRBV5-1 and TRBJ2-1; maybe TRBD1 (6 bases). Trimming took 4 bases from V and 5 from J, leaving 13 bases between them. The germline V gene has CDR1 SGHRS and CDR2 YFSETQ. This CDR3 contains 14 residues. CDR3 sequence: CASSPLDSNNEQFF. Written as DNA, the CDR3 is TGCGCCAGCAGCCCCCTGGACAGCAACAATGAGCAGTTCTTC. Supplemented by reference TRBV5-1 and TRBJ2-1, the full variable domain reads KAGVTQTPRYLIKTRGQQVTLSCSPISGHRSVSWYQQTPGQGLQFLFEYFSETQRNKGNFPGRFSGRQFSNSRSEMNVSTLELGDSALYLCASSPLDSNNEQFFGPGTRLTVL.

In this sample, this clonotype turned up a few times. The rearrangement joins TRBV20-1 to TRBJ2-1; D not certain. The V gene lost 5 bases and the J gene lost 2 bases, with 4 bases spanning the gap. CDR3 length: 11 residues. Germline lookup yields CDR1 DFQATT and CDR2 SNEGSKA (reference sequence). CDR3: CSAGPYNEQFF. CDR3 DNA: TGCAGTGCTGGGCCCTACAATGAGCAGTTCTTC.

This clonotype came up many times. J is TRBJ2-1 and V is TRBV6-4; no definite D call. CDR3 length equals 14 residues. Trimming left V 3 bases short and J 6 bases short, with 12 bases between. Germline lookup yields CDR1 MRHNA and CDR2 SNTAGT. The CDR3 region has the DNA TGTGCCAGCAGTGAGGGCAGCCACCCCAATGAGCAGTTCTTC. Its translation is CASSEGSHPNEQFF.

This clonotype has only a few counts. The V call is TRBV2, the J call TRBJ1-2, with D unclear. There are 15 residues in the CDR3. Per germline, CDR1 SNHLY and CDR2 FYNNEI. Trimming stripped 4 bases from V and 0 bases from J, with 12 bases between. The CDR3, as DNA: TGTGCCAGCAGTGGGAGAAAGCGTACTAACTATGGCTACACCTTC. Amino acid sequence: CASSGRKRTNYGYTF.

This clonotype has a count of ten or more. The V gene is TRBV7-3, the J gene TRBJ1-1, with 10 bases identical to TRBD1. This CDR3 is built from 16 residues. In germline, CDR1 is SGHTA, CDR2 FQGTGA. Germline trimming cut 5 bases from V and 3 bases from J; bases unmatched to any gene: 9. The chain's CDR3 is CASSLPPDRGDTEAFF. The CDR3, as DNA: TGTGCCAGCAGCCTCCCTCCGGACAGGGGGGACACTGAAGCTTTCTTT.

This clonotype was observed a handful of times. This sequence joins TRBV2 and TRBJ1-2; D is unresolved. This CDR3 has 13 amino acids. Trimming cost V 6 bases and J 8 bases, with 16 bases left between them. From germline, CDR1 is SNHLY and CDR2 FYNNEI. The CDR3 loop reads CASSPGSGEGYTF. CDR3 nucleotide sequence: TGTGCCAGCAGCCCTGGAAGCGGGGAAGGCTACACCTTC.

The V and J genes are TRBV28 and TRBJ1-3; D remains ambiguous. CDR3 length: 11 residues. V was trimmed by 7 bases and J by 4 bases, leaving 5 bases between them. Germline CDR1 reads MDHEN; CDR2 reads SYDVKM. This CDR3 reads CASIHGNTIYF. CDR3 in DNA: TGTGCCAGCATCCACGGAAACACCATATATTTT.

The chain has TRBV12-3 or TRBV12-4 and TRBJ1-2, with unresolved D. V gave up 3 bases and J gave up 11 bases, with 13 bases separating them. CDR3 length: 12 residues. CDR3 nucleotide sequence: TGTGCCAGCAGTTTCGTCCTTGGGCCTTACACCTTC. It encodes CASSFVLGPYTF.

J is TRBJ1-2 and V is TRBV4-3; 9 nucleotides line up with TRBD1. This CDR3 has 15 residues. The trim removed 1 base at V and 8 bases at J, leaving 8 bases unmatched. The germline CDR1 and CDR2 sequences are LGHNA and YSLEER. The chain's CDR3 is CASSQGSGTGNGYTF. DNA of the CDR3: TGCGCCAGCAGCCAAGGGTCCGGGACAGGGAACGGCTACACCTTC.

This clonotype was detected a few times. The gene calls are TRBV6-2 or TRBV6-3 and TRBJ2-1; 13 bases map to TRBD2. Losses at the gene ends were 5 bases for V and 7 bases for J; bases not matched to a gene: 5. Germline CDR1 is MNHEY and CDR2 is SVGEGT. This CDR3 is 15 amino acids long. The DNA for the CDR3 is TGTGCCAGCAGTCAGACTAGCGGGAGGATAAATGAGCAGTTCTTC. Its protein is CASSQTSGRINEQFF.

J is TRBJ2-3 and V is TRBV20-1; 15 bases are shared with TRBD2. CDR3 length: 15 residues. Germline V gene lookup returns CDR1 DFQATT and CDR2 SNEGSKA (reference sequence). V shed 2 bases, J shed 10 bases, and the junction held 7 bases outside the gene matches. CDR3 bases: TGCAGTGCTAGACAGGGACTAGCGGGGGGATTGTCGCAGTATTTT. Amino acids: CSARQGLAGGLSQYF.

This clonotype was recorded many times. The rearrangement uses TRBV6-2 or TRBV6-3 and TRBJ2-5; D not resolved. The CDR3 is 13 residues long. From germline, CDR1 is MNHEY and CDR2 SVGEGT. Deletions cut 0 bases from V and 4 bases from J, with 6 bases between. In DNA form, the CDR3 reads TGTGCCAGCAGTTACTCGTTTTCAGAGACCCAGTACTTC. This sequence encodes CASSYSFSETQYF.

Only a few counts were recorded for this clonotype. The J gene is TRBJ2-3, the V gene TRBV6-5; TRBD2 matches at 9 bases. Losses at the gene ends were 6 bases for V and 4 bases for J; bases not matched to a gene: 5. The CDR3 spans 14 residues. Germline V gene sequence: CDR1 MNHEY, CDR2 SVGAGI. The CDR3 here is CASRREGLADTQYF. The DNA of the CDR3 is TGTGCCAGCAGGCGGGAGGGATTGGCAGATACGCAGTATTTT.

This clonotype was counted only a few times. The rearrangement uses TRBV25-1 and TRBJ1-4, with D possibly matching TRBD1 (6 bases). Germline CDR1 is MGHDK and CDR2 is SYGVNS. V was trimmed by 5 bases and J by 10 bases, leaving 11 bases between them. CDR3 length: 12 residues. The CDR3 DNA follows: TGTGCCAGCAGTCAGGGGCTGGGAAAACTGTTTTTT. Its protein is CASSQGLGKLFF.